The T cell receptor (beta chain) under discussion was sequenced for a study of lymphopenia after photon versus proton radiotherapy. Notes on this clone: Its antigen is not identified.

Findings of the study overall: Post-nadir TCR diversity decline inversely tracked overall survival among those who died. After the lymphocyte nadir, photon-treated repertoires showed oligoclonal expansion, especially of CD8+ Temra cells. Under photons, naive T cells and diversity fell while effector/memory populations rose. Only patients who died were analyzed for survival; proton advantage is unproven.

Profiling relied on immunoSEQ multiplex PCR, and the TCRdb table lists in-frame clones only, not all of them. In the table there are tens of thousands of clones, roughly nine tenths of which are singletons. The material sequenced was peripheral blood, taken from a patient treated with photon-based radiotherapy. The clonotype originates from a woman in her fifties or sixties with cholangiocarcinoma.

The CDR3 DNA sequence: TGTGCCAGCAGCTCACAGGGGAACACTGAAGCTTTCTTT. Translating gives CASSSQGNTEAFF. V is TRBV7-6 and J is TRBJ1-1; possibly TRBD1 for D (6 bases). The CDR3 runs 13 residues. Looked up from germline, CDR1 is SGHVS and CDR2 is FNYEAQ. Trimming took 4 bases from V and 1 from J, leaving 7 bases between them.